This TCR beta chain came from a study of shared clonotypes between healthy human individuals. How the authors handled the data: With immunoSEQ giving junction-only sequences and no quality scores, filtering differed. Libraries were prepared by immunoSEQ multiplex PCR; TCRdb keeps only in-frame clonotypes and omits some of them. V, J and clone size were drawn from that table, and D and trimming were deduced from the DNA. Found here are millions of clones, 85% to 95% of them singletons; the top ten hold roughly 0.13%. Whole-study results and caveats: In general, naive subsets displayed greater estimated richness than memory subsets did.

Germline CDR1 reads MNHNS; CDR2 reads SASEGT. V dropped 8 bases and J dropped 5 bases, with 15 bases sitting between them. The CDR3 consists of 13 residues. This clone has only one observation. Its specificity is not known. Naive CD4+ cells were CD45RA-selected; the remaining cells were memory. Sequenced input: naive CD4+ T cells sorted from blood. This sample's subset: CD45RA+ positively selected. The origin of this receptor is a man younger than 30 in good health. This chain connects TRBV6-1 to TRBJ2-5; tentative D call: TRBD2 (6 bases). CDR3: CASVRGAGETQYF. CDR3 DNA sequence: TGTGCCAGCGTCCGGGGCGCGGGGGAGACCCAGTACTTC.